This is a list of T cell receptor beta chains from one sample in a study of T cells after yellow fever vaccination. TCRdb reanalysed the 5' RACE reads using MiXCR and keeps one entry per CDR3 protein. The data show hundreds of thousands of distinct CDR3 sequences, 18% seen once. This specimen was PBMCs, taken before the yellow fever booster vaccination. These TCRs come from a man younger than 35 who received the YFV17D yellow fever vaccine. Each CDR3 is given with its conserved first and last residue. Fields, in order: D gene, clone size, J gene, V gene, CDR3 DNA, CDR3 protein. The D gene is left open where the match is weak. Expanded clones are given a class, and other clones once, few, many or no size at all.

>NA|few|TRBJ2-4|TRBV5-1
TGCGCCAGCAGCTTGACAGGGCTCAGTAGCATTCAGTACTTC
CASSLTGLSSIQYF
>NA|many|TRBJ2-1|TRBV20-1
TGCAGTTTCCCCCCTAGCCCCCGATACAATGAGCAGTTCTTC
CSFPPSPRYNEQFF
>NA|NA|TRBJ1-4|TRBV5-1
TGCGCCAGCAGCTTGGGGGGCACTAATGAAAAACTGTTTTTT
CASSLGGTNEKLFF
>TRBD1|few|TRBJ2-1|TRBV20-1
TGCAGTGCTCAACAGGGGTATAATGAGCAGTTCTTC
CSAQQGYNEQFF
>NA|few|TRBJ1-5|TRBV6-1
TGTGCCAGCAGTGAAAGGGGAGGAGGTCAGCCCCAGCATTTT
CASSERGGGQPQHF
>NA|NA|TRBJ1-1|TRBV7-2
TGTGCCAGCAGCCCTAGGAGGGAAACTGAAGCTTTCTTT
CASSPRRETEAFF
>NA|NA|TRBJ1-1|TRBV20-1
TGCAGTGCTAGGCCCGTGATTGGCACTGAAGCTTTCTTT
CSARPVIGTEAFF
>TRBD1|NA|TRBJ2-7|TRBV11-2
TGTGCCAGCAGCTTAGATAGGACAGGGGGGATCTACGAGCAGTACTTC
CASSLDRTGGIYEQYF
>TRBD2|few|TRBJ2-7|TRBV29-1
TGCAGCGTTGAAGGCAGCGGGGGTAGCTACGAGCAGTACTTC
CSVEGSGGSYEQYF
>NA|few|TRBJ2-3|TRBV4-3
TGCGCCAGCAGCCAGGGTGGAGTGCCGGCAGATACGCAGTATTTT
CASSQGGVPADTQYF
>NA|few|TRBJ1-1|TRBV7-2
TGTGCCAGCAGCTTAAGATTGGGGAACACTGAAGCTTTCTTT
CASSLRLGNTEAFF
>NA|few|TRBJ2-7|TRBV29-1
TGCAGCGTTGTCTACCGGGGCTCCTACGAGCAGTACTTC
CSVVYRGSYEQYF
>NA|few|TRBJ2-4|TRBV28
TGTGCCAGCACCCCGGCCAAAAACATTCAGTACTTC
CASTPAKNIQYF
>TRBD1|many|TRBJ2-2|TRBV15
TGTGCCACCAGCAGACAGGGGGCGTATAACGGGGAGCTGTTTTTT
CATSRQGAYNGELFF
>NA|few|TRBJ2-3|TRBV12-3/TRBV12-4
TGTGCCAGCACAGGGGGGGGAACAGATACGCAGTATTTT
CASTGGGTDTQYF
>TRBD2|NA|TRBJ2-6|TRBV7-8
TGTGCCAGCAGCCTGAGCGGGGGGTCGTCTGGGGCCAACGTCCTGACTTTC
CASSLSGGSSGANVLTF
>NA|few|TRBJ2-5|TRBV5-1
TGCGCCAGCAGCTTCAACATCCCCCGGGAGACCCAGTACTTC
CASSFNIPRETQYF
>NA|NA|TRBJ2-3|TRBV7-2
TGTGCCAGCAGCTTTGGGGGCCCTCCCGCAGATACGCAGTATTTT
CASSFGGPPADTQYF
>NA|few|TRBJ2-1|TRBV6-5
TGTGCCAGCAGTTACTCCGTCGACAATGAGCAGTTCTTC
CASSYSVDNEQFF
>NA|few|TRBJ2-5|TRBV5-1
TGCGCCAGCAGCGTCCATGGGCCTCCCCAAGAGACCCAGTACTTC
CASSVHGPPQETQYF
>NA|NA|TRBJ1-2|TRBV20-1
TGCAGTGCTAGAGATCAGGGTGGCTATGGCTACACCTTC
CSARDQGGYGYTF
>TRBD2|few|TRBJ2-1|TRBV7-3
TGTGCCAGCAGCCGATCAATTAGCGGGGGGGCCTACAATGAGCAGTTCTTC
CASSRSISGGAYNEQFF
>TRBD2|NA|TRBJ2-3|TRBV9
TGTGCCAGCAGCGTAGATTGGGGACTAGCGGCCACAGATACGCAGTATTTT
CASSVDWGLAATDTQYF
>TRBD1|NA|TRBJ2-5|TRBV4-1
TGCGCCAGGAGCCAAGGCGACAGGGGGATACAAGAGACCCAGTACTTC
CARSQGDRGIQETQYF
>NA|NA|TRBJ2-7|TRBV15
TGTGCCACCAGCAGAGATAGGGACGGAGTCTACGAGCAGTACTTC
CATSRDRDGVYEQYF
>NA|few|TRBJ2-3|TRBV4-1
TGCGCCAGCAGCCAAGATCAACTCACAGATACGCAGTATTTT
CASSQDQLTDTQYF
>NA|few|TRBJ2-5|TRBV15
TGTGCCACCTCCCTTCCGTACCAAGAGACCCAGTACTTC
CATSLPYQETQYF
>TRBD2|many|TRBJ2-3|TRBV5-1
TGTGCCAGCAGCTTAGACGGGGGGGCCACAGATACGCAGTATTTT
CASSLDGGATDTQYF
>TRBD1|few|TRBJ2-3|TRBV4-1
TGCGCCAGCAGCCGCGTAGGGGGCATAGCAGATACGCAGTATTTT
CASSRVGGIADTQYF
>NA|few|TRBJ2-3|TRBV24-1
TGTGCCACCAGTGATCAACAGGGAAGTCCAGATACGCAGTATTTT
CATSDQQGSPDTQYF
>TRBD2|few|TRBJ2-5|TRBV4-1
TGCGCCAGCAGCCCCCCCGGGAGGATCACACCTTCTGGGGAGACCCAGTACTTC
CASSPPGRITPSGETQYF
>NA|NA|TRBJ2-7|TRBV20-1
TGCAGTGCTAGTAAGAGATACAGCAACTACGAGCAGTACTTC
CSASKRYSNYEQYF
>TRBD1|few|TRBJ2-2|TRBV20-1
TGCAGTGCTAGAGATCGAGGACAGGGGATTACCGGGGAGCTGTTTTTT
CSARDRGQGITGELFF
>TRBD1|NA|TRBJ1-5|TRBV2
TGTGCCAGCAGTGAAAACAGGGGGGAACAGCCCCAGCATTTT
CASSENRGEQPQHF
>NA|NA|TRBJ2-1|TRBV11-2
TGTGCCAGCAGCTTTTTGGACTTGAATGAGCAGTTCTTC
CASSFLDLNEQFF
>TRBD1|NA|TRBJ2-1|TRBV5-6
TGTGCCAGCAGCTCCCTCGGACAGGGGTACAATGAGCAGTTCTTC
CASSSLGQGYNEQFF
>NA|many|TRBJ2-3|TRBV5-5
TGTGCCAGCAGCTTGCGGCTTGGCGCCCTCAGCACAGATACGCAGTATTTT
CASSLRLGALSTDTQYF
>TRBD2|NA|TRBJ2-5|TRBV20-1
TGCAGTGCTAGAGGACTAGCGATCCAAGAGACCCAGTACTTC
CSARGLAIQETQYF
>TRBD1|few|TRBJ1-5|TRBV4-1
TGCGCCAGCAGCCAAAGACAGGGGGAGGATCAGCCCCAGCATTTT
CASSQRQGEDQPQHF
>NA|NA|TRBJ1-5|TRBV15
TGTGCCACCAGCAGAGACGGATTACGGAATCAGCCCCAGCATTTT
CATSRDGLRNQPQHF
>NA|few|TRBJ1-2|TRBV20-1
TGCAGTGCTGAAGTTCGGGAAGGCTATGGCTACACCTTC
CSAEVREGYGYTF
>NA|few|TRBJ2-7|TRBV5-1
TGCGCCAGCAGCTTGGGAGTGTCGGGGTCCGGAGAGCAGTACTTC
CASSLGVSGSGEQYF
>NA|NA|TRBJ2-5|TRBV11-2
TGTGCCAGCAGCTTTATCGGGTTGGGGGAGACCCAGTACTTC
CASSFIGLGETQYF
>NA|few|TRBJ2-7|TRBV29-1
TGCAGCGTTAGGACTACCGTACCCTACGAGCAGTACTTC
CSVRTTVPYEQYF
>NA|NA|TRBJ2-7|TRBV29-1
TGCAGCGTTGTCGGGACACCCTCCTACGAGCAGTACTTC
CSVVGTPSYEQYF
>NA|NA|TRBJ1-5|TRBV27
TGTGCCAGCAGTTTATCGCAGGGGAGCCAGCCCCAGCATTTT
CASSLSQGSQPQHF
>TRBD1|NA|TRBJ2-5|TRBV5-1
TGCGCCAGCCGACCGGCACAGGGGGGCGAGACCCAGTACTTC
CASRPAQGGETQYF
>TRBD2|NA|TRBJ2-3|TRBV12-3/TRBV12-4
TGTGCCAGCAGTTTCAAGAGCGGGGGGGATACAGATACGCAGTATTTT
CASSFKSGGDTDTQYF
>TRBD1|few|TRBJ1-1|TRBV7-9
TGTGCCAGCAGCCCGACAGGGGGCAGGGACACTGAAGCTTTCTTT
CASSPTGGRDTEAFF